A selection of T cell receptor beta chains follows, all from one sample in a study of CD8 T cells in Susac syndrome. TCRdb fed the immunoSEQ multiplex PCR reads into MiXCR, producing one record per CDR3 protein. The sample lists 160,000 or so distinct CDR3 sequences; 94% were seen once. Sequencing was done on a sample of CD4+ T cells from PBMCs. The receptors here all came from a human donor with multiple sclerosis. Both conserved end residues are part of each CDR3. D genes are given only for firm matches. Expanded clones are given a class, and other clones once, few, many or no size at all.

.	.	TRBV6-5	TRBJ1-3	CASTTPLGNTIYF
.	.	TRBV29-1	TRBJ2-3	CSVQVGLLALDTQYF
.	.	TRBV29-1	TRBJ2-1	CSVESGSNEQFF
.	.	TRBV25-1	TRBJ2-7	CASSGGSSYEQYF
.	TRBD2	TRBV2	TRBJ2-7	CASRAGGEEQYF
.	.	TRBV30	TRBJ1-1	CAWSRLGNTEAFF
once	.	TRBV29-1	TRBJ2-5	CSVNRQNQETQYF
.	TRBD1	TRBV5-1	TRBJ2-6	CASSLVAGQGTGANVLTF
.	.	TRBV4-2	TRBJ2-3	CASSQGRLSDTQYF
.	TRBD1	TRBV7-4	TRBJ1-4	CASSLDRVIGEKLFF
.	TRBD1	TRBV29-1	TRBJ1-5	CSAQGGAGNQPQHF
.	TRBD1	TRBV6-5	TRBJ2-3	CASRRLGQGTDTQYF
.	.	TRBV30	TRBJ2-7	CAWSLGVRRAYEQYF
once	.	TRBV5-1	TRBJ2-7	CASSPGGTSIHEQYF
.	.	TRBV29-1	TRBJ2-7	CSVARGHEQYF
once	.	TRBV6-5	TRBJ2-7	CASSSPTGYEQYF
.	TRBD2	TRBV18	TRBJ2-7	CASSPMREREQYF
.	.	TRBV5-1	TRBJ2-2	CASSEILDTGELFF
once	.	TRBV9	TRBJ2-3	CASSAYTDTQYF
once	.	TRBV27	TRBJ1-1	CASRVEGRGTEAFF
.	.	TRBV3-1	TRBJ1-1	CASSQSELEAFF
once	.	TRBV20-1	TRBJ1-5	CSARDEGKGLEPQHF
.	.	TRBV27	TRBJ2-4	CASSSRQLEGIQYF
.	.	TRBV10-3	TRBJ2-6	CAINPSQGSGANVLTF
.	.	TRBV29-1	TRBJ1-3	CSVQRPNSGNTIYF
.	.	TRBV6-5	TRBJ2-6	CASRRANVLTF
.	TRBD1	TRBV5-1	TRBJ1-3	CASSYDRERNTIYF
.	.	TRBV7-2	TRBJ1-5	CASSSRGRGWNQPQHF
.	TRBD1	TRBV28	TRBJ1-5	CASSRDSGGQPQHF
.	.	TRBV5-1	TRBJ2-3	CASSSPVSAADTQYF
once	.	TRBV29-1	TRBJ2-5	CSVERDRRETQYF
.	.	TRBV2	TRBJ1-1	CASWKTLMNTEAFF
once	.	TRBV24-1	TRBJ2-3	CATKSGEGTDTQYF
.	.	TRBV30	TRBJ2-2	CAWRAGWGGELFF
few	TRBD1	TRBV11-2	TRBJ2-7	CASSLLTGAGNEQYF
.	.	TRBV6-4	TRBJ2-2	CASSDSSVAGELFF
few	.	TRBV30	TRBJ1-2	CAWSTGYGYTF
.	.	TRBV5-1	TRBJ2-1	CASSLGAPGDEQFF
.	.	TRBV9	TRBJ1-2	CASTLIYRGENGYTF
.	.	TRBV7-9	TRBJ2-7	CPSSLGGNSYEQYF
.	TRBD1	TRBV5-1	TRBJ1-5	CASSPGDRGRKQPQHF
.	.	TRBV29-1	TRBJ2-2	CSVGRSNTGELFF
.	.	TRBV28	TRBJ1-1	CASTITPWPGRDTEAFF
.	.	TRBV2	TRBJ2-5	CASSETPHQETQYF
once	.	TRBV7-3	TRBJ2-3	CASSYSKEDTQYF
.	.	TRBV20-1	TRBJ2-3	CSAIAVNTDTQYF
.	.	TRBV27	TRBJ1-1	CASSSHPGRRTEAFF
.	.	TRBV10-3	TRBJ2-7	CAISAPQSGEKQYF
.	.	TRBV29-1	TRBJ1-2	CSVEDRSNYGYTF
.	.	TRBV15	TRBJ2-7	CATSNGTPLVHEQYF